This TCR beta chain was recovered during a study of cytomegalovirus exposure and HLA in healthy donors. After removal of 1 base from V and 2 bases from J, the junction contained 2 bases not matched to a gene. Per the germline V gene, CDR1 is MDHEN and CDR2 is SYDVKM. The CDR3 is 16 residues long. Use of 60 Vbeta and 13 Jbeta primers characterized the PCR. The table came from immunoSEQ multiplex PCR; TCRdb's copy has only in-frame clones and leaves some out. The sample carries about 190,000 clones, 80% to 85% recorded once. The chain recombines TRBV28 with TRBJ2-5; 12 bases fit TRBD2. The TCR sequence derives from a woman younger than 30 in good health and CMV-seropositive. The sequencing sample was made of PBMCs. The CDR3 loop reads CASSLSTSGGQETQYF. CDR3 nucleotide sequence: TGTGCCAGCAGTTTATCGACTAGCGGGGGACAAGAGACCCAGTACTTC.